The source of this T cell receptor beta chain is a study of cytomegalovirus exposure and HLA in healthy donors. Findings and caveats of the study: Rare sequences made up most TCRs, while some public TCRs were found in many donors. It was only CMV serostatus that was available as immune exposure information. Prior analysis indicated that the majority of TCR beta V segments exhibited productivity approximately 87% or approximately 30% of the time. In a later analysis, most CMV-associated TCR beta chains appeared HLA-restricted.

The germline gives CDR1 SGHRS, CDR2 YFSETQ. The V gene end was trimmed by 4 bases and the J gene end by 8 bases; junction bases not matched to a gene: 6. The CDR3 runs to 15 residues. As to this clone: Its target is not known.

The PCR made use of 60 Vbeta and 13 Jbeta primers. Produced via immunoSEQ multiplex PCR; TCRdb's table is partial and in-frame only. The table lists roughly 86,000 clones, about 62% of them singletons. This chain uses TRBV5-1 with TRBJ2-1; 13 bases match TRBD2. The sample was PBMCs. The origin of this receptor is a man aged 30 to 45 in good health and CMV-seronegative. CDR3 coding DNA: TGCGCCAGCAGCCTTGGACTAGCGGGAGTAGATGAGCAGTTCTTC. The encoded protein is CASSLGLAGVDEQFF.